This TCR beta chain was observed in a study of blood T cells in healthy people across ages. The study's findings and limits: Samples with more naive T cells showed higher observed beta diversity. In older individuals, TCR beta diversity per million T cells was lower, falling roughly linearly with age.

The use of a sample-barcoded 5' primer and a J-beta primer mix characterized a second PCR of roughly 6 to 11 cycles. Each cDNA molecule carried a tag from a template-switch adaptor that contained 12 random nucleotides. Each CDR3 protein gets one entry after TCRdb re-called the 5' RACE reads with MiXCR. The table lists around 1,600,000 distinct CDR3 sequences, around 40% of them singletons. The amount of total RNA extracted per sample was at least 5.5 micrograms. About this clonotype: Antigen specificity is unknown.

The CDR3 is 15 amino acids. Germline CDR1 is MDHEN and CDR2 is SYDVKM. Trimming at V came to 7 bases and at J to 7 bases, leaving 13 bases not matched to a gene. The sequenced sample consisted of blood. The sequence came from a woman aged 18-29 years in good health. The chain is built from TRBV28 and TRBJ1-2; 9 positions match TRBD1. This CDR3 reads CASKSTGTGSRGYTF. CDR3 DNA: TGTGCCAGCAAATCCACCGGGACAGGGAGTCGTGGCTACACCTTC.